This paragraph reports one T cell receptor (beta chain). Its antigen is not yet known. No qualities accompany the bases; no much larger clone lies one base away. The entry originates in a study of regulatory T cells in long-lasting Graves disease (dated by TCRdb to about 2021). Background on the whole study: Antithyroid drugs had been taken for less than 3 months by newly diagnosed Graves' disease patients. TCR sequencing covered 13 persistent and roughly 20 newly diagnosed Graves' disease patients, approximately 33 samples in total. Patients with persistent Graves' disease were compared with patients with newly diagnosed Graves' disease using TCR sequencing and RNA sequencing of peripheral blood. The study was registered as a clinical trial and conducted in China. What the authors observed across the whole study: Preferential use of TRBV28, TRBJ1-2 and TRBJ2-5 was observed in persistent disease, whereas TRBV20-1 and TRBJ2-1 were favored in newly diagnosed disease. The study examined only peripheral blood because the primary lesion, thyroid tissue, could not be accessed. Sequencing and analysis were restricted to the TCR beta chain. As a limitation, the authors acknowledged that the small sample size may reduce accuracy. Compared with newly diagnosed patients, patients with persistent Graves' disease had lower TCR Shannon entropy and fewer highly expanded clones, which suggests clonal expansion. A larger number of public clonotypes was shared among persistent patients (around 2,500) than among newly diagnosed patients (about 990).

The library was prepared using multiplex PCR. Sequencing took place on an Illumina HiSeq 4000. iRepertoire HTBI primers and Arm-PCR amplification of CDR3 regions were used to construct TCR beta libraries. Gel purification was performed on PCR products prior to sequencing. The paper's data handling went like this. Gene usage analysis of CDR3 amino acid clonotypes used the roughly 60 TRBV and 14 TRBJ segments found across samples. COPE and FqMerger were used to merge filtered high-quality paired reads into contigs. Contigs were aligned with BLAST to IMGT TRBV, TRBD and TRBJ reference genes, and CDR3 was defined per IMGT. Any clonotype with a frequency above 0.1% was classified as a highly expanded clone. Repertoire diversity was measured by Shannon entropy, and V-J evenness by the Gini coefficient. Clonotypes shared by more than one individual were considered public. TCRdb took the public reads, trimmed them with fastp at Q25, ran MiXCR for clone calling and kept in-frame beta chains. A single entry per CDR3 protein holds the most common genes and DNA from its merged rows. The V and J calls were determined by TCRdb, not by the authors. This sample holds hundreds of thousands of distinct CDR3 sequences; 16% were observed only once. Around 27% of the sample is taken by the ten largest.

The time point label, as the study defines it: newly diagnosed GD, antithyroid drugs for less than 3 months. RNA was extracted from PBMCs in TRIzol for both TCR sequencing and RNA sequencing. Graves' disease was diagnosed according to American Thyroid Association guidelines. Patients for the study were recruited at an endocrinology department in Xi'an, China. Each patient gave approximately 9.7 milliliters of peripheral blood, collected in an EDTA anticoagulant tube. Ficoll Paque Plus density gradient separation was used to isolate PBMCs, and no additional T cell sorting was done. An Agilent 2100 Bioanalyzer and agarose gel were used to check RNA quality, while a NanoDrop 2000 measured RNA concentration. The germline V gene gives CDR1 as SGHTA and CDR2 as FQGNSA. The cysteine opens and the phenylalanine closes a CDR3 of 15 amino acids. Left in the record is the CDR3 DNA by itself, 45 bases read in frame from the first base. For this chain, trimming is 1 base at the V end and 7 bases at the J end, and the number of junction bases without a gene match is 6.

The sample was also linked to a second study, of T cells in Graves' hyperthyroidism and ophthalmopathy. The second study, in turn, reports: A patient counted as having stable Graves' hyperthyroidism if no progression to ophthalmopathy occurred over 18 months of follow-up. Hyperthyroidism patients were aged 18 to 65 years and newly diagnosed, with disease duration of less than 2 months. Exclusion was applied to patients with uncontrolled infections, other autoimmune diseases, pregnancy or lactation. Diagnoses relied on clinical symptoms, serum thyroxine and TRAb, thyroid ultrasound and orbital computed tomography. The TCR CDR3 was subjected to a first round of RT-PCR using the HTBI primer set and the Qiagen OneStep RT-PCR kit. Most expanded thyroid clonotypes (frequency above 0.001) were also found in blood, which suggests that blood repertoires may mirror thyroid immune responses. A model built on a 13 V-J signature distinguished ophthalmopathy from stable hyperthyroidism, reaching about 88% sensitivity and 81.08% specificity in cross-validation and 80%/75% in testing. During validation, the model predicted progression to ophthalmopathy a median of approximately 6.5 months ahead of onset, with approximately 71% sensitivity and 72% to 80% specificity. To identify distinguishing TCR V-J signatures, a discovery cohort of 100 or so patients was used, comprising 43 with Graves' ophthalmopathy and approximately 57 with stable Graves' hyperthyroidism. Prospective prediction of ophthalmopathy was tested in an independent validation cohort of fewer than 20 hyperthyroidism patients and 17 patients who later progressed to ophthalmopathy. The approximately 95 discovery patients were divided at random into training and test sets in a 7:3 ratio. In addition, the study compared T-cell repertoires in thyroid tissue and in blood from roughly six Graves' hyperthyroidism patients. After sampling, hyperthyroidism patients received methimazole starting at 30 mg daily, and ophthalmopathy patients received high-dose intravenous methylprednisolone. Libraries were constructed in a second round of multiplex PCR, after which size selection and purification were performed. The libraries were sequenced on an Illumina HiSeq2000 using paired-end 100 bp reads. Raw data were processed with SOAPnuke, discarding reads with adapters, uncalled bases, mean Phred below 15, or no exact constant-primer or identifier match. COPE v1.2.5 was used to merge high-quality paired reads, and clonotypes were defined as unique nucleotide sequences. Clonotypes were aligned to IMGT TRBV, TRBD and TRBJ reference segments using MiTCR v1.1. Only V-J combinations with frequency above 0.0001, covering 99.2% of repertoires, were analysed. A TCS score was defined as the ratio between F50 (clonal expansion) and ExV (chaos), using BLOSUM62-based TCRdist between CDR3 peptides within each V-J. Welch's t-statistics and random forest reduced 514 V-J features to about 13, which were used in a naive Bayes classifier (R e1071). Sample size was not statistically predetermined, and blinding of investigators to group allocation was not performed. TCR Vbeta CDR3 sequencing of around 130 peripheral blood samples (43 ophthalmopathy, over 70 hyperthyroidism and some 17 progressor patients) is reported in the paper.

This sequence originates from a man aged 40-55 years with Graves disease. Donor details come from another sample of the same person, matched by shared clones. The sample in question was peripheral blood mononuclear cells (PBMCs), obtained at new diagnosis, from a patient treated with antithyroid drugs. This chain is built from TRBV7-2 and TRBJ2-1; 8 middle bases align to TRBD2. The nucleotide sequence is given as TGTGCCAGCAGCTTAGTCACGGGGGGGCAGAATGAGCAGTTCTTC. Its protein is CASSLVTGGQNEQFF.